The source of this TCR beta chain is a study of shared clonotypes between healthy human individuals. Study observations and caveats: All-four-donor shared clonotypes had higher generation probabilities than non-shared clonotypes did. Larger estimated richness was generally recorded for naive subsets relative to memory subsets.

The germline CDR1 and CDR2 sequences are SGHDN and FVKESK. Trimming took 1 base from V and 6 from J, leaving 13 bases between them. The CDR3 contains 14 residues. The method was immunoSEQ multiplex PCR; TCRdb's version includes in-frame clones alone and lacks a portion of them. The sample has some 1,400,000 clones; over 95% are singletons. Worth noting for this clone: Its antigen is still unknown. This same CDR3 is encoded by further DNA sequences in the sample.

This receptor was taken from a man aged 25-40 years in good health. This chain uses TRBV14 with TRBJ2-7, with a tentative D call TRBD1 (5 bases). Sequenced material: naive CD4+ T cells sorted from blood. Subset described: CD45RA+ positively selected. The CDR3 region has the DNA TGTGCCAGCAGCCAAGTACCAGGGATGGGCGAGCAGTACTTC. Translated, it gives CASSQVPGMGEQYF.